A single sample is the source of the 4 T cell receptor beta chains below, sequenced in a study of shared clonotypes between healthy human individuals. Selected positively for CCR7 and CD45RO-negative, naive CD8 cells excluded terminally differentiated effector memory CD45RA+ cells. Clones were sequenced by immunoSEQ multiplex PCR, and TCRdb holds only the in-frame ones, with some missing. The sample records roughly 2.1 million clones, about 92% being singletons. The sample consisted of naive CD8+ T cells from PBMCs. The receptors shown here come from a man younger than 35 in good health. Some clones in this sample may be carry-over from other donors' samples.

The V gene is TRBV2, the J gene TRBJ2-7; the match to TRBD2 covers 8 bases. J gave up 4 bases and V 4 bases, and 24 bases lay outside the gene matches. Looked up from germline, CDR1 is SNHLY and CDR2 is FYNNEI. The CDR3 extends over 20 amino acids. CDR3 sequence: CASSGARGGAGEQVIYEQYF. DNA for the CDR3: TGTGCCAGCAGTGGGGCCCGGGGAGGAGCGGGAGAACAAGTAATTTACGAGCAGTACTTC.

The chain couples TRBV6-5 to TRBJ1-5; D unresolved. The CDR3 totals 13 residues. Between the trimmed V and J ends, which lost 8 bases and 0 bases, there was a span of 8 bases. CDR1 is MNHEY and CDR2 is SVGAGI in the germline V gene. The CDR3 reads CASALYSNQPQHF. The CDR3 region has the DNA TGTGCCAGCGCTCTCTATAGCAATCAGCCCCAGCATTTT.

As to this clone: This sample also contains other DNA sequences that code for the same CDR3. The chain links TRBV27 to TRBJ1-5, with TRBD1 as a possible D gene (5 bases). Trimming took 2 bases from V and 5 from J, leaving 7 bases between them. The CDR3 is 13 residues long. CDR1 is MNHEY and CDR2 is SMNVEV in the germline V gene (reference sequence). The CDR3 DNA sequence: TGTGCCAGCAGTTTACAGGGTGATCAGCCCCAGCATTTT. Protein: CASSLQGDQPQHF.

The chain uses TRBV28 and TRBJ2-7; possibly TRBD2 for D (6 bases). CDR1 MDHEN and CDR2 SYDVKM come from the germline V gene. The CDR3 has 13 amino acids. Trimming removed 1 base from V and 6 bases from J, with 10 bases in between. The CDR3 sequence: CASSLYPGAEQYF. The CDR3 bases are TGTGCCAGCAGTTTATATCCGGGAGCCGAGCAGTACTTC.